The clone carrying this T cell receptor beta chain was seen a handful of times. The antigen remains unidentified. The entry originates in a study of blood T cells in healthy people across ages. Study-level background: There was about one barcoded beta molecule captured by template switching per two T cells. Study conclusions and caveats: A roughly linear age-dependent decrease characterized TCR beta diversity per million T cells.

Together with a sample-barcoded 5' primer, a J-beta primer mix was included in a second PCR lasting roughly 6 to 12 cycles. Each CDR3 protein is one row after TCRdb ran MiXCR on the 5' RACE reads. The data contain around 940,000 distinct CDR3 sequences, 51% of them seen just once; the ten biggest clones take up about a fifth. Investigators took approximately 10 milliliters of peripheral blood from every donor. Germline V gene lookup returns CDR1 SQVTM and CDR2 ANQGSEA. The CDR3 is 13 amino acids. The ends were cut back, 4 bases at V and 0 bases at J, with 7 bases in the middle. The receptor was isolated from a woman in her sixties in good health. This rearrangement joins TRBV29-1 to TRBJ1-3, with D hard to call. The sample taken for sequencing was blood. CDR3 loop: CSVAGNSGNTIYF. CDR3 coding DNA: TGCAGCGTTGCGGGGAACTCTGGAAACACCATATATTTT.